This TCR beta chain was recorded in a study of CD8 T cells in ankylosing spondylitis. This CDR3 is 12 amino acids long. Deletions cut 8 bases from V and 8 bases from J, with 15 bases between. The germline gives CDR1 LNHNV, CDR2 YYDKDF (reference sequence). One entry per CDR3 protein results from TCRdb running MiXCR on the 5' RACE reads. The sample shows 300,000 to 400,000 distinct CDR3 sequences, 20% to 25% of them seen only once. This clonotype came up a few times. The antigen is undetermined. Study findings and constraints: Within matched ankylosing spondylitis synovial fluid, disease-linked clones were reportedly significantly enriched. The study identified a TCR beta motif of roughly eight highly homologous variants that appeared characteristic of ankylosing spondylitis blood.

Sequenced material: blood, either unsorted or a sorted T cell fraction (not recorded which). The clonotype comes from a male donor with ankylosing spondylitis. The chain couples TRBV15 to TRBJ1-1; D gene uncertain. The CDR3 DNA reads TGTGCCACCTCCTACCTGTCGGGGGAAGCTTTCTTT. Protein product: CATSYLSGEAFF.